This T cell receptor beta chain was identified during a study of CD8 T cells in Susac syndrome. The RNA, about 0.45 to 1 ug, was put through reverse transcription using random hexamers. The TCR beta CDR3 was amplified by immunoSEQ multiplex PCR across 54 Vbeta, 13 Jbeta. One entry per CDR3 protein, called by TCRdb with MiXCR from the immunoSEQ multiplex PCR reads. The sample shows under 200,000 distinct CDR3 sequences, roughly 96% of them seen only once. Relapsing-remitting disease, either stable or active, was present in the multiple sclerosis controls, who were treatment-naive patients. Germline values: CDR1 SGHRS, CDR2 YFSETQ. V dropped 4 bases and J dropped 3 bases, with 12 bases sitting between them. This CDR3 comprises 14 residues.

The V call is TRBV5-1, the J call TRBJ2-3, with a weak D call TRBD2 (5 bases). Sequenced material: CD8+ T cells from PBMCs. The receptor was derived from a human donor with multiple sclerosis. The chain's CDR3 is CASSAGLKTDTQYF. In nucleotides, the CDR3 is TGCGCCAGCAGCGCCGGACTGAAAACAGATACGCAGTATTTT.